What follows is one T cell receptor beta chain and its context. TCRdb's table, derived via immunoSEQ multiplex PCR, lists solely in-frame clones and lacks some. The repertoire includes 100,000 or so clones, approximately 95% of them detected once, and roughly 0.2% sits in the top ten. This entry comes from a study of technical replicates of blood from several donors. What was sequenced was T cells isolated from PBMCs. The sequence was collected from a human donor in good health.

This CDR3 reads CASSPEDSWHGYTF. For the CDR3, the DNA is TGCGCCAGCAGCCCGGAAGACAGTTGGCATGGCTACACCTTC. The gene calls are TRBV5-1 and TRBJ1-2; D is possibly TRBD1 (5 bases). The germline CDR1 and CDR2 sequences are SGHRS and YFSETQ. The CDR3 covers 14 residues. Trimming took off 4 bases at V and 6 bases at J, with 16 bases between the two ends. Complete variable domain (other parts from reference TRBV5-1 and TRBJ1-2): KAGVTQTPRYLIKTRGQQVTLSCSPISGHRSVSWYQQTPGQGLQFLFEYFSETQRNKGNFPGRFSGRQFSNSRSEMNVSTLELGDSALYLCASSPEDSWHGYTFGSGTRLTVV.